What follows are 29 T cell receptor beta chains derived from one specimen sequenced in a study of cytomegalovirus exposure and HLA in healthy donors. PCR used 60 Vbeta primers and 13 Jbeta primers. Generated by immunoSEQ multiplex PCR, the TCRdb table keeps only in-frame clones and is missing some. Here the sample spans 100,000 to 140,000 clones, about 81% being singletons. What was sequenced was PBMCs. The receptor source for this set is a man between 25 and 39 years old in good health and CMV-seropositive.

The chain combines TRBV7-8 with TRBJ2-5, with D maybe TRBD2 (6 bases). The J call is doubtful: the DNA matches TRBJ2-7 better. CDR1 SGHVS and CDR2 FQNEAQ come from the germline V gene. The CDR3 has 15 amino acids. The CDR3 loop is CASSRERESGYEQYF. The CDR3 nucleotides are TGTGCCAGCAGCCGGGAGCGTGAATCGGGATACGAGCAGTACTTC.

This chain uses TRBV6-5 with TRBJ1-2; TRBD1 matches at 9 bases. CDR1 is MNHEY, CDR2 SVGAGI, per germline. This CDR3 is 11 amino acids long. The V segment lost 10 bases and the J segment 8 bases; nucleotides outside the gene matches: 5. This chain's CDR3 is CATWTGEGYTF. The CDR3 nucleotides read TGTGCCACCTGGACAGGGGAAGGCTACACCTTC.

The chain employs TRBV6-6 and TRBJ1-1, with 9 bases lining up with TRBD1. This CDR3 spans 16 amino acids. V dropped 0 bases and J dropped 1; count of bases not matched to a gene: 3. Per germline, CDR1 MNHNY and CDR2 SVGAGI (reference sequence). DNA for the CDR3: TGTGCCAGCAGTTACTCTATGGGACAGGGGAACACTGAAGCTTTCTTT. The encoded protein is CASSYSMGQGNTEAFF.

CDR3 sequence reads: CASSPAGFYSNQPQHF. DNA of the CDR3: TGTGCCAGCAGCCCGGCAGGCTTTTATAGCAATCAGCCCCAGCATTTT. The chain recombines TRBV7-8 with TRBJ1-5; D unresolved. CDR1 and CDR2 (germline): SGHVS, FQNEAQ. The V gene lost 5 bases and the J gene lost 0 bases, with 14 bases spanning the gap. This CDR3 is 16 amino acids long.

The CDR3 DNA follows: TGTGCCAGCAGCCTCGGACAGGGGGGCTACGAGCAGTACTTC. Its translation: CASSLGQGGYEQYF. This chain links TRBV9 with TRBJ2-7; 10 bases map to TRBD1. This CDR3 contains 14 residues. V shed 4 bases, J shed 3 bases, and the junction held 4 bases outside the gene matches. Germline V lookup: CDR1 SGDLS, CDR2 YYNGEE.

For this clone: Its ends do not fully match the called genes, so a read error is possible. CDR3 loop: CSSSLRSGGITEAFF. For the CDR3, the DNA is TGTTCCAGCAGCTTAAGGTCAGGGGGCATCACTGAAGCTTTCTTT. V gene TRBV7-9 combines with J gene TRBJ1-1; TRBD1 aligns across 8 bases. The CDR3 is 15 residues long. CDR1 is SEHNR and CDR2 is FQNEAQ in the germline V gene (reference sequence). Full variable domain (remainder filled in from reference TRBV7-9 and TRBJ1-1): DTGVSQNPRHKITKRGQNVTFRCDPISEHNRLYWYRQTLGQGPEFLTYFQNEAQLEKSRLLSDRFSAERPKGSFSTLEIQRTEQGDSAMYLCSSSLRSGGITEAFFGQGTRLTVV.

V and J are TRBV10-3 and TRBJ1-2; 7 bases match TRBD1. V was pared by 3 bases and J by 8 bases, with 6 bases of the junction left unmatched. The V gene's germline CDR1 is ENHRY and CDR2 SYGVKD. CDR3 length: 13 amino acids. CDR3 DNA sequence: TGTGCCATCAGTGAAGGGGGCCTTAGGGGCTACACCTTC. Amino acid sequence: CAISEGGLRGYTF.

The chain uses TRBV7-3 and TRBJ2-7, with 10 bases lining up with TRBD2. With 6 bases clipped from V and 7 bases from J, the junction kept 12 bases outside the gene matches. Per germline, CDR1 SGHTA and CDR2 FQGTGA. CDR3 length equals 15 residues. The CDR3 DNA reads TGTGCCAGCAGTCCCGGGACTAGCGCCTTAGAGGAGCAGTACTTC. It is translated as CASSPGTSALEEQYF.

J is TRBJ1-4 and V is TRBV4-1; the match to TRBD1 covers 8 bases. Germline trimming cut 3 bases from V and 0 bases from J; bases unmatched to any gene: 6. The CDR3 has 17 residues. In germline, CDR1 is MGHRA, CDR2 YSYEKL. CDR3 bases: TGCGCCAGCAGCCAGATCAGGGGGCCTGCAACTAATGAAAAACTGTTTTTT. Amino acids: CASSQIRGPATNEKLFF.

V is TRBV7-8 and J is TRBJ2-3; D remains ambiguous. The CDR3 covers 13 residues. Trimming took off 2 bases at V and 6 bases at J, with 9 bases between the two ends. Germline loops: CDR1 SGHVS, CDR2 FQNEAQ. CDR3 DNA: TGTGCCAGCAGCTTAACAGCCCCGGATACGCAGTATTTT. Translation: CASSLTAPDTQYF.

This sequence joins TRBV6-5 and TRBJ2-7, with 8 bases that match TRBD2. Trimming at V came to 2 bases and at J to 5 bases, leaving 2 bases not matched to a gene. In germline, CDR1 is MNHEY, CDR2 SVGAGI. CDR3 size: 13 residues. CDR3 in amino acids: CASSYPGGDEQYF. The CDR3 DNA follows: TGTGCCAGCAGTTACCCCGGGGGGGACGAGCAGTACTTC.

The chain couples TRBV27 to TRBJ1-1, with D tentatively TRBD1 (5 bases). The CDR3 consists of 13 residues. Germline values: CDR1 MNHEY, CDR2 SMNVEV (reference sequence). V gave up 2 bases and J gave up 8 bases, with 12 bases separating them. Here the CDR3 DNA reads TGTGCCAGCAGTTTAACTTGGAACAGGGAAGCTTTCTTT. Its protein product is CASSLTWNREAFF.

The gene calls are TRBV15 and TRBJ2-7; 9 bases map to TRBD1. Germline V lookup: CDR1 LNHNV, CDR2 YYDKDF (reference sequence). This CDR3 has 14 amino acids. V was clipped by 3 bases and J by 7 bases; unmatched bases: 7. CDR3 DNA sequence: TGTGCCACCAGCAGGGGACAGGGTACCTTTGAGCAGTACTTC. It specifies CATSRGQGTFEQYF.

The V and J genes are TRBV9 and TRBJ2-3; 7 nucleotides align to TRBD1. This CDR3 has 13 residues. V shed 3 bases and J 6 bases; nucleotides not matched to a gene: 4. Germline V gene lookup returns CDR1 SGDLS and CDR2 YYNGEE. CDR3: CASSAQGVDTQYF. The CDR3 bases are TGTGCCAGCAGCGCGCAGGGGGTTGATACGCAGTATTTT.

The chain has TRBV6-1 and TRBJ2-3; 8 bases are shared with TRBD2. Trimming cost V 6 bases and J 1 base; bases outside gene matches: 6. This CDR3 region has 15 residues. From germline, CDR1 is MNHNS and CDR2 SASEGT. CDR3 sequence reads: CASSARTSRTDTQYF. DNA of the CDR3: TGTGCCAGCAGCGCGAGGACTAGCCGCACAGATACGCAGTATTTT.

This clone has a single count. The junction shows a germline mismatch at one end, possibly a read error. The V gene is TRBV9, the J gene TRBJ2-6; 13 nucleotides line up with TRBD2. The germline gives CDR1 SGDLS, CDR2 YYNGEE. This CDR3 spans 18 amino acids. DNA for the CDR3: TGTGCCAGCAGCGGGGGACTAGCGGGGACCTCTGGGGCCAACGGCCTGACTTTC. Translated: CASSGGLAGTSGANGLTF.

V gene TRBV18 combines with J gene TRBJ1-1; TRBD1 is a possible D gene (5 bases). V was clipped by 6 bases and J by 0 bases, with 11 bases between them. The CDR3 runs to 14 residues. CDR1 is KGHSH and CDR2 is LQKENI in the germline V gene. As DNA, the CDR3 is TGTGCCAGCTCGGAACGACAGTTGAACACTGAAGCTTTCTTT. Encoded protein: CASSERQLNTEAFF.

The rearrangement links TRBV5-4 to TRBJ2-3, with D maybe TRBD2 (6 bases). The V end was cut by 4 bases, the J end by 2 bases, with 11 bases between. Germline CDR1 is SGHNT and CDR2 is YYREEE (reference sequence). The CDR3 sequence is 14 residues long. As DNA, the CDR3 is TGTGCCAGCAGCCAGCGGGTAAACACAGATACGCAGTATTTT. Its protein product is CASSQRVNTDTQYF.

Turning to this clone: The junction differs from germline at one of its ends, possibly a read error. The chain is built from TRBV7-9 and TRBJ1-6; D is possibly TRBD1 (6 bases). Germline lookup yields CDR1 SEHNR and CDR2 FQNEAQ (reference sequence). This CDR3 is 15 amino acids long. The CDR3 protein is CSSSRRDIYNSPLHF. CDR3 in DNA: TGTTCCAGCAGCCGCCGGGACATCTATAATTCACCCCTCCACTTT.

The rearrangement uses TRBV19 and TRBJ2-3, with D maybe TRBD2 (6 bases). Germline lookup yields CDR1 LNHDA and CDR2 SQIVND (reference sequence). V lost 4 bases, J lost 8 bases, and 16 bases lay in between. There are 14 residues in the CDR3. The CDR3 region is CASSSVTRESTQYF. In DNA, the CDR3 is TGTGCCAGTAGTAGTGTGACTAGAGAGAGTACGCAGTATTTT.

In its sample, this clone was seen a few times. The V and J genes are TRBV25-1 and TRBJ2-2, with a possible D match to TRBD1 (5 bases). Trimming removed 7 bases at V and 1 base at J, with 7 bases between. From germline, CDR1 is MGHDK and CDR2 SYGVNS. The CDR3 loop spans 13 amino acids. CDR3 loop: CASTQGNTGELFF. In DNA, the CDR3 is TGTGCCAGCACGCAGGGGAACACCGGGGAGCTGTTTTTT.

The CDR3 is CASSVPGLAGGYNEQFF. CDR3 nucleotides: TGTGCCAGCAGCGTACCGGGACTAGCGGGGGGATACAATGAGCAGTTCTTC. The chain joins TRBV5-6 to TRBJ2-1, with 15 nucleotides matching TRBD2. CDR1 is SGHDT, CDR2 YYEEEE, per germline. The CDR3 has 17 amino acids. The J segment lost 4 bases and the V segment lost 4 bases, leaving 6 bases of the junction unmatched.

J is TRBJ1-6 and V is TRBV27; D gene ambiguous. CDR1 MNHEY and CDR2 SMNVEV come from the germline V gene (reference sequence). The CDR3 has 14 residues. V lost 2 bases and J 7 bases, leaving 9 bases between the germline ends. The CDR3 DNA sequence: TGTGCCAGCAGTTTAACTACCCAAAATTCACCCCTCCACTTT. This gives the protein CASSLTTQNSPLHF.

This clone was seen just once. CDR3 amino acids: CASSPSDRGDYGYTF. The CDR3 DNA sequence: TGTGCCAGCAGCCCGTCCGACAGGGGCGACTATGGCTACACCTTC. The chain links TRBV9 to TRBJ1-2; 8 bases agree with TRBD1. The trim removed 4 bases at V and 3 bases at J, leaving 8 bases unmatched. Germline loops: CDR1 SGDLS, CDR2 YYNGEE. This CDR3 has 15 amino acids.

The chain is built from TRBV5-1 and TRBJ2-5; no reliable D call. Germline CDR1 and CDR2: SGHRS and YFSETQ. The CDR3 consists of 14 residues. Trimming removed 0 bases from V and 3 bases from J, with 9 bases in between. The DNA for the CDR3 is TGCGCCAGCAGCTTGGGTCTTCGGGAAGAGACCCAGTACTTC. This translates into CASSLGLREETQYF. The full variable domain, rest sourced from reference TRBV5-1 and TRBJ2-5, is KAGVTQTPRYLIKTRGQQVTLSCSPISGHRSVSWYQQTPGQGLQFLFEYFSETQRNKGNFPGRFSGRQFSNSRSEMNVSTLELGDSALYLCASSLGLREETQYFGPGTRLLVL.

V usage is TRBV9 and J usage is TRBJ2-4; D uncertain. V lost 3 bases, J lost 12 bases, and 10 bases lay in between. This CDR3 contains 11 residues. CDR1 is SGDLS, CDR2 YYNGEE, per germline. CDR3 coding DNA: TGTGCCAGCAGCGACGGATACAGTCAGTACTTC. This codes for CASSDGYSQYF.

The CDR3 here is CASSFEGGETQYF. As DNA, the CDR3 is TGCGCCAGCAGCTTCGAAGGCGGAGAGACCCAGTACTTC. The chain employs TRBV5-1 and TRBJ2-5; D not certain. This CDR3 region has 13 residues. CDR1 is SGHRS, CDR2 YFSETQ, per germline. V shed 2 bases and J shed 4 bases, with 9 bases lying between them.

This chain connects TRBV5-8 to TRBJ1-4; possibly TRBD1 for D (6 bases). Germline loops: CDR1 SGHTS, CDR2 YDEGEE. V dropped 0 bases and J dropped 8 bases, with 8 bases sitting between them. The CDR3 loop spans 13 amino acids. The CDR3 bases are TGTGCCAGCAGCTTGGGCAGGGGAGAAAAACTGTTTTTT. Protein product: CASSLGRGEKLFF.

V usage is TRBV19 and J usage is TRBJ2-3; 7 bases agree with TRBD1. V lost 5 bases to trimming and J lost 2 bases; unmatched junction nucleotides: 7. The CDR3 consists of 15 residues. The germline V gene has CDR1 LNHDA and CDR2 SQIVND (reference sequence). CDR3 coding DNA: TGTGCCAGTAGTGCCCGACAGGGCTCCACAGATACGCAGTATTTT. Translation: CASSARQGSTDTQYF.